One and the same sample provided the 26 T cell receptor beta chains below, sequenced in a study of breast tumors, draining lymph nodes, adjacent tissues. MiXCR, run by TCRdb on the multiplex PCR reads, gives a single entry per CDR3 protein. The sample shows around 230,000 distinct CDR3 sequences, about 34% of them seen only once. The lymph nodes were axillary draining lymph nodes from breast cancer patients. Material: axillary lymph node tissue. The receptors were sampled from a female donor with breast cancer. Some clones in this sample may be carry-over from other donors' samples.

At least ten counts were recorded for this clonotype. The V and J genes are TRBV28 and TRBJ1-5; 12 nucleotides align to TRBD1. V was pared by 6 bases and J by 2 bases, with 11 bases of the junction left unmatched. The germline CDR1 and CDR2 sequences are MDHEN and SYDVKM. This CDR3 comprises 18 residues. The DNA for the CDR3 is TGTGCCAGCAGGCTACCCGATGGGACAGGGGGCCGCAATCAGCCCCAGCATTTT. As protein: CASRLPDGTGGRNQPQHF.

Many counts were recorded for this clonotype. The CDR3 protein is CASRGTGTNSPLHF. The CDR3 nucleotides are TGTGCCAGCAGAGGGACCGGGACGAATTCACCCCTCCACTTT. The chain combines TRBV27 with TRBJ1-6; D is perhaps TRBD1 (5 bases). From germline, CDR1 is MNHEY and CDR2 SMNVEV (reference sequence). V gave up 6 bases and J gave up 7 bases, with 13 bases separating them. The CDR3 length is 14 residues.

This clonotype was counted ten times or more. The rearrangement uses TRBV6-2 or TRBV6-3 and TRBJ2-7; 8 positions match TRBD1. The CDR3 has 13 amino acids. Per germline, CDR1 MNHEY and CDR2 SVGEGT. V shed 6 bases, J shed 6 bases, and the junction held 7 bases outside the gene matches. The chain's CDR3 is CASRRTGPPEQYF. The CDR3 nucleotides are TGTGCCAGCAGACGGACAGGGCCACCCGAGCAGTACTTC.

This clonotype has more than one count but fewer than ten. This sequence joins TRBV10-3 and TRBJ1-1, with 7 bases matching TRBD1. V shed 6 bases, J shed 1 base, and the junction held 5 bases outside the gene matches. Germline assignment: CDR1 ENHRY and CDR2 SYGVKD. The CDR3 length is 14 residues. The CDR3 sequence: CAISDRAPNTEAFF. The CDR3 coding sequence is TGTGCCATCAGCGACAGGGCCCCGAACACTGAAGCTTTCTTT.

This clonotype was detected many times. A much larger clone sits a single nucleotide away, making a read error possible. This chain uses TRBV7-2 with TRBJ2-5; D is unclear. Per the germline V gene, CDR1 is SGHTA and CDR2 is FQGNSA. Between the trimmed V and J ends, which lost 3 bases and 1 base, there was a span of 9 bases. The CDR3 has 14 residues. The CDR3: CASSFYPAQETQYF. The CDR3 DNA follows: TGTGCCAGCAGCTTTTATCCGGCCCAAGAGACCCAGTACTTC.

This clonotype has a count of ten or more. The chain carries TRBV25-1 and TRBJ2-5; D is unresolved. V was shortened by 4 bases and J by 5 bases, with 20 bases between the two germline ends. The CDR3 is 16 amino acids. Germline values: CDR1 MGHDK, CDR2 SYGVNS. For the CDR3, the DNA is TGTGCCAGCAGTGTTCGCCTTGGTAGGCTCGGGGAGACCCAGTACTTC. This codes for CASSVRLGRLGETQYF.

This clonotype was seen many times. The chain carries TRBV3-1 and TRBJ2-3, with no clear D. With 0 bases removed from V and 0 bases from J, the gap between germline ends came to 7 bases. The CDR3 is made up of 15 amino acids. Germline loops: CDR1 LGHDT, CDR2 YNNKEL (reference sequence). The CDR3 loop is CASSQDPRSTDTQYF. In DNA, the CDR3 is TGTGCCAGCAGCCAAGATCCGCGGAGCACAGATACGCAGTATTTT.

This clonotype appeared a few times. An end of the junction does not agree with germline; a read error may underlie this. The rearrangement uses TRBV11-1 and TRBJ2-5, with a tentative D call TRBD1 (6 bases). The CDR3 totals 15 residues. Germline CDR1 reads SGHAT; CDR2 reads FQDESV (reference sequence). The CDR3 DNA sequence: TGTGCCAGCAGCCCCCAGACAGGCTCCCAAGAGGCCCAGTACTTC. Translated: CASSPQTGSQEAQYF.

This clonotype was detected many times. The rearrangement joins TRBV6-5 to TRBJ2-7, with 7 positions matching TRBD2. CDR1 is MNHEY and CDR2 is SVGAGI in the germline V gene. The length of the CDR3 is 12 residues. CDR3 in DNA: TGTGCAGCGGGGCCCCCTTTGGGCGAGCAGTACTTC. Amino acid sequence: CAAGPPLGEQYF.

This clonotype came up many times. The genes are TRBV6-6 and TRBJ1-2; D unresolved. CDR1 is MNHNY, CDR2 SVGAGI, per germline (reference sequence). Deletions cut 0 bases from V and 3 bases from J, with 8 bases between. This CDR3 is 14 amino acids long. CDR3 bases: TGTGCCAGCAGTTACTCGCGGGCCGACTATGGCTACACCTTC. Residues: CASSYSRADYGYTF.

This clonotype has a handful of counts. This chain links TRBV20-1 with TRBJ2-5; 7 positions agree with TRBD2. Looked up from germline, CDR1 is DFQATT and CDR2 is SNEGSKA (reference sequence). This CDR3 contains 16 residues. Germline trimming cut 0 bases from V and 5 bases from J; bases unmatched to any gene: 12. CDR3 nucleotide sequence: TGCAGTGCTAGAGACCTGCTAGAGGGGACTATGGAGACCCAGTACTTC. Translated: CSARDLLEGTMETQYF.

In its sample, this clonotype was seen many times. J is TRBJ2-1 and V is TRBV20-1, with TRBD2 as a possible D gene (5 bases). CDR3 size: 16 residues. Germline values: CDR1 DFQATT, CDR2 SNEGSKA (reference sequence). V was pared by 0 bases and J by 0 bases, with 12 bases between. CDR3 residues: CSARDLERSSYNEQFF. CDR3 sequence (DNA): TGCAGTGCTAGAGATCTCGAGCGGAGCTCCTACAATGAGCAGTTCTTC.

This clonotype has at least ten counts. This chain uses TRBV6-5 with TRBJ1-3, with D unresolved. V dropped 5 bases and J dropped 0 bases, with 11 bases sitting between them. The germline CDR1 and CDR2 sequences are MNHEY and SVGAGI. This CDR3 is 15 amino acids long. This chain's CDR3 is CASSGQPLSGNTIYF. The CDR3 DNA reads as TGTGCCAGCAGTGGTCAGCCGCTCTCTGGAAACACCATATATTTT.

This clonotype was counted at least ten times. This chain uses TRBV3-1 with TRBJ2-3; D is perhaps TRBD2 (6 bases). Germline CDR1 LGHDT, CDR2 YNNKEL (reference sequence). The V gene lost 10 bases and the J gene lost 2 bases, with 16 bases spanning the gap. The CDR3 has 14 amino acids. The CDR3 DNA reads as TGTGCCACCGGGTCGCGGGACCCCACAGATACGCAGTATTTT. Translation gives CATGSRDPTDTQYF.

Worth noting for this clonotype: It is unclear where the CDR3 begins or ends on the DNA, so no DNA is shown, and the CDR3 is as TCRdb lists it. This chain connects TRBV9 to TRBJ2-2; TRBD2 is the table's D call and was not checked against the DNA. The CDR3 sequence runs 18 residues, both termini included. CDR1 is SGDLS, CDR2 YYNGEE, per germline. The CDR3 sequence: CANSVGTGTSGITGELFF.

V is TRBV20-1 and J is TRBJ2-2; 10 positions match TRBD2. After removal of 3 bases from V and 5 bases from J, the junction contained 9 bases not matched to a gene. The CDR3 is 16 amino acids. The germline gives CDR1 DFQATT, CDR2 SNEGSKA (reference sequence). CDR3 DNA: TGCAGTGCTAGGCCGAGCGGGAGGGCCCGAACCGGGGAGCTGTTTTTT. It is translated as CSARPSGRARTGELFF.

This clonotype was counted at least ten times. The chain has TRBV5-1 and TRBJ2-5; D is possibly TRBD2 (6 bases). Trimming took 3 bases from V and 7 from J, leaving 13 bases between them. Germline loops: CDR1 SGHRS, CDR2 YFSETQ. The length of the CDR3 is 13 residues. The CDR3 is CASSSDGRGTQYF. The CDR3 nucleotides read TGCGCCAGCAGCTCTGACGGGCGGGGGACCCAGTACTTC.

This clonotype was recorded many times. The rearrangement links TRBV14 to TRBJ2-1; D unclear. V gave up 3 bases and J gave up 4 bases, with 4 bases separating them. CDR1 and CDR2 from the germline V gene are SGHDN and FVKESK. The CDR3 runs 12 residues. The CDR3 bases are TGTGCCAGCAGCCAGCAGTACAATGAGCAGTTCTTC. Translation: CASSQQYNEQFF. Based on the CDR3 plus reference TRBV14 and TRBJ2-1, the full variable domain is EAGVTQFPSHSVIEKGQTVTLRCDPISGHDNLYWYRRVMGKEIKFLLHFVKESKQDESGMPNNRFLAERTGGTYSTLKVQPAELEDSGVYFCASSQQYNEQFFGPGTRLTVL.

This clonotype was counted ten times or more. The chain combines TRBV7-6 with TRBJ2-1; 7 bases fit TRBD2. V lost 2 bases to trimming and J lost 6 bases; unmatched junction nucleotides: 13. The germline V gene encodes CDR1 SGHVS and CDR2 FNYEAQ. This CDR3 spans 17 amino acids. The CDR3 DNA sequence: TGTGCCAGCAGCTTATGGGCGGCGGGAGCGTATTTCAATGAGCAGTTCTTC. Amino acids: CASSLWAAGAYFNEQFF.

Many counts were recorded for this clonotype. The chain couples TRBV6-6 to TRBJ2-3; 13 bases map to TRBD2. Germline lookup yields CDR1 MNHNY and CDR2 SVGAGI (reference sequence). V shed 6 bases and J 2 bases; nucleotides not matched to a gene: 5. CDR3 length: 16 amino acids. CDR3 loop: CASRGGLAGVTDTQYF. The CDR3 region has the DNA TGTGCCAGCAGGGGCGGACTAGCGGGAGTCACAGATACGCAGTATTTT.

This clonotype has ten or more counts. The rearrangement joins TRBV24-1 to TRBJ2-2, with a weak D call TRBD1 (6 bases). The germline V and J ends were trimmed by 4 bases and 7 bases, with 21 bases remaining between them. Germline V lookup: CDR1 KGHDR, CDR2 SFDVKD. The CDR3 loop spans 17 amino acids. The CDR3 DNA reads TGTGCCACCAGTGACGGCCCTCCGTGGGGGCTACACGGGGAGCTGTTTTTT. As protein: CATSDGPPWGLHGELFF.

This clonotype was counted ten times or more. This chain uses TRBV20-1 with TRBJ2-7, with D possibly TRBD2 on 6 matching bases. There are 14 residues in the CDR3. Trimming stripped 2 bases from V and 6 bases from J, with 17 bases between. Germline CDR1 is DFQATT and CDR2 is SNEGSKA (reference sequence). CDR3 nucleotides: TGCAGTGCTAGAACGACTAGAGGTGTCGGCGAGCAGTACTTC. It translates to CSARTTRGVGEQYF.

Worth noting for this clonotype: No conserved phenylalanine or tryptophan ends this CDR3, so it is likely a read error. Because the CDR3's place on the DNA is in doubt, the DNA is left out and the CDR3 is given as listed by TCRdb. V is TRBV30 and J is TRBJ1-2; the table's TRBD1 call for D was not verified on the DNA. Germline V gene data show CDR1 as GTSNPN and CDR2 as SVGIG (reference sequence). The CDR3 is 14 residues long, counting both termini. The CDR3 spells CAWRGDSFVGGCTL.

A remark on this clonotype: A much larger clone sits a single nucleotide away, making a read error possible. This rearrangement joins TRBV7-9 to TRBJ2-3; 11 bases align to TRBD2. This CDR3 has 15 amino acids. Unmatched junction bases numbered 3, after V lost 5 bases and J lost 2 bases. Germline-derived CDR1 and CDR2 are SEHNR and FQNEAQ (reference sequence). The CDR3 reads CASSRLAGITDTQYF. The CDR3 nucleotides are TGTGCCAGCAGCAGACTAGCGGGAATCACAGATACGCAGTATTTT.

This clonotype was counted ten times or more. The chain links TRBV11-3 to TRBJ2-5, with 7 bases lining up with TRBD2. CDR3 size: 15 residues. The ends lost 5 bases at V and 0 bases at J; junction bases unmatched: 6. In germline, CDR1 is SGHNT, CDR2 YENEEA. The CDR3 spells CASSPGGMYQETQYF. The CDR3 DNA reads as TGTGCCAGCAGCCCCGGGGGGATGTACCAAGAGACCCAGTACTTC.

This clonotype was seen a handful of times. One end of the junction does not line up with germline, which may come from a read error. The V call is TRBV20-1, the J call TRBJ2-7; either TRBD1 or TRBD2 may fit D (5 bases each). The germline V gene encodes CDR1 DFQATT and CDR2 SNEGSKA (reference sequence). CDR3 length: 16 amino acids. CDR3 region: CSARVGLAGLGREQYF. The CDR3 bases are TGCAGCGCTAGAGTGGGGTTGGCGGGTCTGGGACGCGAGCAGTACTTC.